This T cell receptor beta chain was sequenced during a study of T cells in Graves' hyperthyroidism and ophthalmopathy. RNA transcripts gave rise to amplified TCR beta CDR3 regions. The primer set for the first-round RT-PCR of the TCR CDR3 was HTBI. TCRdb used MiXCR to reprocess the multiplex PCR reads, holding one entry per CDR3 protein. The sample records 450,000 to 600,000 distinct CDR3 sequences, about 20% being singletons. CDR1 and CDR2 (germline): MDHEN, SYDVKM. V lost 7 bases and J 10 bases, leaving 27 bases between the germline ends. This CDR3 comprises 16 residues. This chain joins TRBV28 and TRBJ2-3, with D maybe TRBD1 (5 bases). The origin of this receptor is a man between 35 and 55 years old with Graves' ophthalmopathy. Source material: blood. Written as DNA, the CDR3 is TGTGCCAGCATTGGTAGGGGCCGGAGCGTAGTATGTCCGCAGTATTTT. It specifies CASIGRGRSVVCPQYF.